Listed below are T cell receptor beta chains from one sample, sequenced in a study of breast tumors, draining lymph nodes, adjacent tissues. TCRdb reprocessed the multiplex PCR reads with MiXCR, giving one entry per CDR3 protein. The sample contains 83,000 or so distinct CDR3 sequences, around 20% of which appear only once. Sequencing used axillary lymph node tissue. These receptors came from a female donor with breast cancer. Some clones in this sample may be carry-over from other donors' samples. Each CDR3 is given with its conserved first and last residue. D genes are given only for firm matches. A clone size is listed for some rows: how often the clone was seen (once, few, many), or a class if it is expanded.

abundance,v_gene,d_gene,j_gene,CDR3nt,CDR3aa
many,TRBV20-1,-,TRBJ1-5,TGCAGTGCTATCGAGGGAAATAGCAATCAGCCCCAGCATTTT,CSAIEGNSNQPQHF
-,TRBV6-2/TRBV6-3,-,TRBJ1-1,TGTGCCAGCAGCCCAACACCGAACACTGAAGCTTTCTTT,CASSPTPNTEAFF
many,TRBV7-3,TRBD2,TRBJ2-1,TGTGCCAGCAGCTTAACTGGGACTAGCGGATACAATGAGCAGTTCTTC,CASSLTGTSGYNEQFF
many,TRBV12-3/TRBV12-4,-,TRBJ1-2,TGTGCCAGCAGCTTCACAGGTGGGGGGTATGGCTACACCTTC,CASSFTGGGYGYTF
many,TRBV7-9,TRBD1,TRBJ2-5,TGTGCCAGCAGCCCAGGGACAGGGTTCCAAGAGACCCAGTACTTC,CASSPGTGFQETQYF
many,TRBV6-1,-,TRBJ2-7,TGTGCCAGCAGTTCCCAGACAGCACGGTACTACGAGCAGTACTTC,CASSSQTARYYEQYF
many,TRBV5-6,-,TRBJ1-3,TGTGCCAGCAGCTTAATGGGCAGGGGACTGTCTGGAAACACCATATATTTT,CASSLMGRGLSGNTIYF
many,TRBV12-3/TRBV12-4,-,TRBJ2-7,TGTGCCAGCAGTTCAGGGGGGGTCTACGAGCAGTACTTC,CASSSGGVYEQYF
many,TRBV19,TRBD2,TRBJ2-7,TGTGCCAGTAGGGGGACTAGCGGCGACTACGAGCAGTACTTC,CASRGTSGDYEQYF
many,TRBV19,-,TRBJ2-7,TGCGCCTCCAAAGCCCCAGGCGGAGCCTACGAGCAGTACTTC,CASKAPGGAYEQYF
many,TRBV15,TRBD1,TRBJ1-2,TGTGCCACCTTTAATCAACGACGGGGACAGGGGGAACGCAACTATGGCTACACCTTC,CATFNQRRGQGERNYGYTF
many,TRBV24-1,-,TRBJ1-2,TGTGCCACCAGTGATTTTGAGCTAGGCTACACCTTC,CATSDFELGYTF
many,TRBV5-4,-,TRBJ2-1,TGTGCCAGCAACAATCCGGGGAAAGGGGGGGATGAGCAGTTCTTC,CASNNPGKGGDEQFF
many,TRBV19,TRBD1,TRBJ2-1,TGTGCCAGTAGGGAGACAGGGAATGAGCAGTTCTTC,CASRETGNEQFF
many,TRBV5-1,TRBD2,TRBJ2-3,TGCGCCAGCAGGGATGGACTAGCGGGTACCGTCACAGATACGCAGTATTTT,CASRDGLAGTVTDTQYF
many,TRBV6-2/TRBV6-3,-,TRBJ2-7,TGTGCCAGCAGTTTACAGTATTACGAGCAGTACTTC,CASSLQYYEQYF
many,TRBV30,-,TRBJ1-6,TGTGCCTCGGACAGAGATAATTCACCCCTCCACTTT,CASDRDNSPLHF
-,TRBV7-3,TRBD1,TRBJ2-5,TGTACCAGCAGCTTGGACAGGGAGAGAGAGACCCAGTACTTC,CTSSLDRERETQYF
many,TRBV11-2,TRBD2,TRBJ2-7,TGTGCCAGCAGGAGACTAGCGGGCCCCTACGAGCAGTACTTC,CASRRLAGPYEQYF
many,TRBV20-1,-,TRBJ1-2,TGCAGTGCTAGCCCCGGGACTGCAAGGGATGGCTACACCTTC,CSASPGTARDGYTF
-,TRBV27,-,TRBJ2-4,TGTGCCAGCAGTGAGGGGGGGGGAAAAAACATTCAGTACTTC,CASSEGGGKNIQYF
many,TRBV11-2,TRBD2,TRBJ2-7,TGTGCCAGCAGCTTGTCTAGCGGGAGTGGCGAGCAGTACTTC,CASSLSSGSGEQYF